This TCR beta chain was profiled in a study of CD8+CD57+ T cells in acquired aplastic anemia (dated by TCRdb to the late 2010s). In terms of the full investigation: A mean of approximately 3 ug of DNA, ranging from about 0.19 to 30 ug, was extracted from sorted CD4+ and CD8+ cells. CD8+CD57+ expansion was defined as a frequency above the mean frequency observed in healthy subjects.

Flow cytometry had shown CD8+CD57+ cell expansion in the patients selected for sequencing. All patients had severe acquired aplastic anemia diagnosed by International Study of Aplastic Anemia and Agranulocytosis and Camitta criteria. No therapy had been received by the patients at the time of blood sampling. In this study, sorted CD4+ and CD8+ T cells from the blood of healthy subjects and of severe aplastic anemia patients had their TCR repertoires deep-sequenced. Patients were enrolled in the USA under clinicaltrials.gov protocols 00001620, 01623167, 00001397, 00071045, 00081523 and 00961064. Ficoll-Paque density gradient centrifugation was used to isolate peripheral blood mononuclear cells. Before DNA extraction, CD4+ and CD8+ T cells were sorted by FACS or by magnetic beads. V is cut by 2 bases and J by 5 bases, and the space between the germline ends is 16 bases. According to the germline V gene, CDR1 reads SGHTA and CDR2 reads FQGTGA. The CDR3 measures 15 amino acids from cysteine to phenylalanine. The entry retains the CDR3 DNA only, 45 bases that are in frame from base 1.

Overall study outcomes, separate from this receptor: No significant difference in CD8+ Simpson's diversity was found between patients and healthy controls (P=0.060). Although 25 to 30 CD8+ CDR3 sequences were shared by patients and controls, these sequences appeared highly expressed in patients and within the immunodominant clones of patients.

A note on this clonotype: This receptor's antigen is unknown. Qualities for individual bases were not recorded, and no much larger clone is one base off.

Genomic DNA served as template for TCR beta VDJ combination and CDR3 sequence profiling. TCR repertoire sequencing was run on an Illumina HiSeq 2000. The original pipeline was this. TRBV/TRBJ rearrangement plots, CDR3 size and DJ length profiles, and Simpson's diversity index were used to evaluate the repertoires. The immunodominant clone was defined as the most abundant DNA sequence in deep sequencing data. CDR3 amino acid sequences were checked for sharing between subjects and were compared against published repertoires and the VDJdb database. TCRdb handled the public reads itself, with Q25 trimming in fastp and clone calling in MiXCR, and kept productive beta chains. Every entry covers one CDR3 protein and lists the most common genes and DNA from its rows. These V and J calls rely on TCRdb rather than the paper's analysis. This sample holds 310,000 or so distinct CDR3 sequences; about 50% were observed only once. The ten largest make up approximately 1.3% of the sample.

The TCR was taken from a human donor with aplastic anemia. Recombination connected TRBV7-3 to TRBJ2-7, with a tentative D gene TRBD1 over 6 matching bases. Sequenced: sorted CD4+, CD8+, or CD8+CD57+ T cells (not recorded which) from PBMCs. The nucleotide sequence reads TGTGCCAGCAGCTTAGGTCCCAGGGGCTCGGACGAGCAGTACTTC. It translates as CASSLGPRGSDEQYF.